This is a list of T cell receptor beta chains from one sample in a study of cytomegalovirus exposure and HLA in healthy donors. TCRdb keeps only in-frame clones here, not all; method: immunoSEQ multiplex PCR. The table lists 150,000 to 200,000 clones. Sequenced sample: PBMCs. The receptors here all came from a woman aged 55 to 70 in good health and CMV-seronegative. Each CDR3 is given with its conserved first and last residue. Each record gives: J gene, D gene, V gene, CDR3 DNA, CDR3 protein. A D gene is named only where the DNA matches it firmly.

j_call: TRBJ1-2
d_call: -
v_call: TRBV9
cdr3_nt: TGTGCCAGCAGCGTAGAAGGGGATGGCTACACCTTC
cdr3_aa: CASSVEGDGYTF

j_call: TRBJ2-5
d_call: -
v_call: TRBV25-1
cdr3_nt: TGTGCCAGCAGCAGGGAATACCAAGAGACCCAGTACTTC
cdr3_aa: CASSREYQETQYF

j_call: TRBJ2-7
d_call: TRBD1
v_call: TRBV7-8
cdr3_nt: TGTGCCAGCAGCCCATTGCTGGGACAGGGGGCTGACGAGCAGTACTTC
cdr3_aa: CASSPLLGQGADEQYF

j_call: TRBJ2-2
d_call: TRBD1
v_call: TRBV7-9
cdr3_nt: TGTGCCAGCAGCCCGATATTGACAGGGGGAGACACCGGGGAGCTGTTTTTT
cdr3_aa: CASSPILTGGDTGELFF

j_call: TRBJ1-1
d_call: TRBD1
v_call: TRBV7-8
cdr3_nt: TGTGCCAGCAGCCTGATAGCCAGGGGGCATACTGAAGCTTTCTTT
cdr3_aa: CASSLIARGHTEAFF

j_call: TRBJ1-3
d_call: TRBD1
v_call: TRBV7-9
cdr3_nt: TGTGCCAGCACCGGACAGGCGCTCCCCTCTGGAAACACCATATATTTT
cdr3_aa: CASTGQALPSGNTIYF

j_call: TRBJ1-1
d_call: -
v_call: TRBV6-5
cdr3_nt: TGTGCCAGCAGTCAGCCCCCCAGGCGCACTGAAGCTTTCTTT
cdr3_aa: CASSQPPRRTEAFF

j_call: TRBJ2-7
d_call: -
v_call: TRBV27
cdr3_nt: TGTGCCAGCAGTTTCAAAGCGGGTCAGCCTTTTAGAGAGCAGTACTTC
cdr3_aa: CASSFKAGQPFREQYF

j_call: TRBJ1-4
d_call: TRBD1
v_call: TRBV5-4
cdr3_nt: TGTGCCAGCAGCTCGAAACAGGGGCTGGCTAATGAAAAACTGTTTTTT
cdr3_aa: CASSSKQGLANEKLFF

j_call: TRBJ1-1
d_call: -
v_call: TRBV2
cdr3_nt: TGTGCCAGCAGTCTCCATTGGGGGGGGGTAAACACTGAAGCTTTCTTT
cdr3_aa: CASSLHWGGVNTEAFF

j_call: TRBJ1-5
d_call: TRBD1
v_call: TRBV6-5
cdr3_nt: TGTGCCAGCAGTGCGTCCGGGACAGTTAACCAGCCCCAGCATTTT
cdr3_aa: CASSASGTVNQPQHF

j_call: TRBJ1-2
d_call: -
v_call: TRBV18
cdr3_nt: TGTGCCAGCTCGCCAGGGGCAGAGGAGATCTACACCTTC
cdr3_aa: CASSPGAEEIYTF

j_call: TRBJ1-3
d_call: -
v_call: TRBV18
cdr3_nt: TGTGCCAGCTCACGGTCAGTCTCTGGAAACACCATATATTTT
cdr3_aa: CASSRSVSGNTIYF

j_call: TRBJ1-1
d_call: TRBD1
v_call: TRBV5-1
cdr3_nt: TGCGCCAGCAGCTTGTACTGGGGACAGATGAACACTGAAGCTTTCTTT
cdr3_aa: CASSLYWGQMNTEAFF

j_call: TRBJ2-1
d_call: -
v_call: TRBV6-5
cdr3_nt: TGTGCCAGCAGGACAGATTGGTACAATGAGCAGTTCTTC
cdr3_aa: CASRTDWYNEQFF

j_call: TRBJ2-1
d_call: -
v_call: TRBV7-3
cdr3_nt: TGTGCCAGCAGCTTGCCTCTCGGTGAGCAGTTCTTC
cdr3_aa: CASSLPLGEQFF

j_call: TRBJ2-3
d_call: -
v_call: TRBV6-5
cdr3_nt: TGTGCCAGCAGAGGGGACTCTACAGATACGCAGTATTTT
cdr3_aa: CASRGDSTDTQYF

j_call: TRBJ1-3
d_call: -
v_call: TRBV5-4
cdr3_nt: TGTGCCAGCAGCTTTTCTGCGAACTCTGGAAACACCATATATTTT
cdr3_aa: CASSFSANSGNTIYF

j_call: TRBJ2-3
d_call: -
v_call: TRBV5-1
cdr3_nt: TGCGCCAGCAGCCTTACAGATACGCAGTATTTT
cdr3_aa: CASSLTDTQYF

j_call: TRBJ1-3
d_call: TRBD1
v_call: TRBV6-5
cdr3_nt: TGTGCCAGCAGGACAGGGTGGTCAGACACCATATATTTT
cdr3_aa: CASRTGWSDTIYF

j_call: TRBJ2-7
d_call: -
v_call: TRBV2
cdr3_nt: TGTGCCAGCAAGACAGCACTTAACGAGCAGTACTTC
cdr3_aa: CASKTALNEQYF

j_call: TRBJ1-1
d_call: -
v_call: TRBV18
cdr3_nt: TGTGCCAGCTCACCGCAGGTATCCCACACTGAAGCTTTCTTT
cdr3_aa: CASSPQVSHTEAFF

j_call: TRBJ1-1
d_call: -
v_call: TRBV6-5
cdr3_nt: TGTGCCAGCAGTTACTCCTCCGGGGAATGGAACACTGAAGCTTTCTTT
cdr3_aa: CASSYSSGEWNTEAFF

j_call: TRBJ1-2
d_call: TRBD1
v_call: TRBV7-8
cdr3_nt: TGTGCCAGCAGCTCGGCGCCCTACAGGGGAGGTGGCTACACCTTC
cdr3_aa: CASSSAPYRGGGYTF

j_call: TRBJ1-1
d_call: -
v_call: TRBV5-6
cdr3_nt: TGTGCCAGCAGCTTGGGCGAGCTGAACACTGAAGCTTTCTTT
cdr3_aa: CASSLGELNTEAFF

j_call: TRBJ2-3
d_call: -
v_call: TRBV5-1
cdr3_nt: TGCGCCAGCAGTCTAACCGGGACTGTCAGTGATACGCAGTATTTT
cdr3_aa: CASSLTGTVSDTQYF

j_call: TRBJ1-6
d_call: -
v_call: TRBV5-1
cdr3_nt: TGCGCCAGCAGCCCCTCGGGGGGCAAGTCACCCCTCCACTTT
cdr3_aa: CASSPSGGKSPLHF

j_call: TRBJ2-7
d_call: -
v_call: TRBV6-5
cdr3_nt: TGTGCCAGCAGTTACTCGTATGTGGCAGGGGACTACGAGCAGTACTTC
cdr3_aa: CASSYSYVAGDYEQYF

j_call: TRBJ1-5
d_call: TRBD1
v_call: TRBV5-6
cdr3_nt: TGTGCCAGCAGCCCCCGGACAGGGCACAATCAGCCCCAGCATTTT
cdr3_aa: CASSPRTGHNQPQHF

j_call: TRBJ1-1
d_call: -
v_call: TRBV11-3
cdr3_nt: TGTGCCAGCAGCCTCGGACAGAACACTGAAGCTTTCTTT
cdr3_aa: CASSLGQNTEAFF

j_call: TRBJ1-1
d_call: TRBD1
v_call: TRBV10-3
cdr3_nt: TGTGCCTCCACCGGGACAGGTTACACTGAAGCTTTCTTT
cdr3_aa: CASTGTGYTEAFF

j_call: TRBJ1-5
d_call: -
v_call: TRBV6-5
cdr3_nt: TGTGCCAGCAGTTACTCGACGGGGGGAGACCAGCCCCAGCATTTT
cdr3_aa: CASSYSTGGDQPQHF

j_call: TRBJ1-1
d_call: -
v_call: TRBV19
cdr3_nt: TGTGCCAGTACTAAACAGTCATCCGAAGCTTTCTTT
cdr3_aa: CASTKQSSEAFF

j_call: TRBJ1-6
d_call: -
v_call: TRBV27
cdr3_nt: TGTGCCAGCAGGGCCTCTGGGAGCTCCTATAATTCACCCCTCCACTTT
cdr3_aa: CASRASGSSYNSPLHF

j_call: TRBJ2-7
d_call: -
v_call: TRBV6-5
cdr3_nt: TGTGCCAGCAGCGGGGGGCGGGGACTTTACGAGCAGTACTTC
cdr3_aa: CASSGGRGLYEQYF

j_call: TRBJ1-1
d_call: -
v_call: TRBV2
cdr3_nt: TGTGCCAGCGTCTTGTCACTGCACAGCGGTCGCGAGGCTTTCTTT
cdr3_aa: CASVLSLHSGREAFF

j_call: TRBJ1-2
d_call: -
v_call: TRBV6-5
cdr3_nt: TGTGCCAGCAGTGGTCCGAGCAGGGGCGGCTACACCTTC
cdr3_aa: CASSGPSRGGYTF

j_call: TRBJ1-1
d_call: -
v_call: TRBV6-5
cdr3_nt: TGTGCCAGCAGTTATGAAGGGGGAGGGTGGACTGAAGCTTTCTTT
cdr3_aa: CASSYEGGGWTEAFF

j_call: TRBJ2-7
d_call: TRBD2
v_call: TRBV6-5
cdr3_nt: TGTGCCAGCACGGCCCCATCGGGGGGGGGCGAGCAGTACTTC
cdr3_aa: CASTAPSGGGEQYF

j_call: TRBJ2-2
d_call: -
v_call: TRBV6-5
cdr3_nt: TGTGCCAGCAGTTACTCCGGGACTCGGGCTAACGGGGAGCTGTTTTTT
cdr3_aa: CASSYSGTRANGELFF

j_call: TRBJ1-1
d_call: -
v_call: TRBV10-1
cdr3_nt: TGCGCCAGCAGTGGCGACTCCACTGAAGCTTTCTTT
cdr3_aa: CASSGDSTEAFF

j_call: TRBJ2-1
d_call: -
v_call: TRBV18
cdr3_nt: TGTGCCAGCTCACCTCGCCGCTTACAGAATGAGCAGTTCTTC
cdr3_aa: CASSPRRLQNEQFF

j_call: TRBJ2-1
d_call: -
v_call: TRBV18
cdr3_nt: TGTGCCAGCTCACCATACGCACTAGCAGAGGATGAGCAGTTCTTC
cdr3_aa: CASSPYALAEDEQFF

j_call: TRBJ2-7
d_call: -
v_call: TRBV6-1
cdr3_nt: TGTGCCAGCAGTGAAGAAGTAGCCTACGAGCAGTACTTC
cdr3_aa: CASSEEVAYEQYF

j_call: TRBJ2-3
d_call: -
v_call: TRBV5-4
cdr3_nt: TGTGCCAGCAGCTTATGGGCAGGGGATACGCAGTATTTT
cdr3_aa: CASSLWAGDTQYF

j_call: TRBJ2-2
d_call: TRBD2
v_call: TRBV5-1
cdr3_nt: TGCGCCAGCAGCTTGATTAGCGGGGGGCCGGGAACCGGGGAGCTGTTTTTT
cdr3_aa: CASSLISGGPGTGELFF

j_call: TRBJ2-1
d_call: TRBD2
v_call: TRBV10-3
cdr3_nt: TGTGCCATCAGTTCCGGGACTAGCGGAAACAATGAGCAGTTCTTC
cdr3_aa: CAISSGTSGNNEQFF

j_call: TRBJ1-1
d_call: -
v_call: TRBV11-2
cdr3_nt: TGTGCCAGCAGCTCCGGGACACGCACTGAAGCTTTCTTT
cdr3_aa: CASSSGTRTEAFF

j_call: TRBJ2-3
d_call: TRBD2
v_call: TRBV5-4
cdr3_nt: TGTGCCAGCAGCTTGACCCTAGCGGTGAGCACAGATACGCAGTATTTT
cdr3_aa: CASSLTLAVSTDTQYF

j_call: TRBJ1-1
d_call: -
v_call: TRBV20-1
cdr3_nt: TGCAGTGCTAGAGCTAACACTGAAGCTTTCTTT
cdr3_aa: CSARANTEAFF

j_call: TRBJ1-1
d_call: TRBD1
v_call: TRBV9
cdr3_nt: TGTGCCAGCAGCGCCCCACAGGGGACGAACACTGAAGCTTTCTTT
cdr3_aa: CASSAPQGTNTEAFF

j_call: TRBJ1-2
d_call: -
v_call: TRBV10-1
cdr3_nt: TGCGCCACCCCTGACGCGACTCCCAACTATGGCTACACCTTC
cdr3_aa: CATPDATPNYGYTF

j_call: TRBJ2-2
d_call: TRBD1
v_call: TRBV5-1
cdr3_nt: TGCGCCAGCAGCTTGTGGGGACAGGGGGACGGGATCACCGGGGAGCTGTTTTTT
cdr3_aa: CASSLWGQGDGITGELFF